This T cell receptor beta chain was sequenced during a study of patients and donors after allogeneic stem cell transplantation. This clonotype was seen repeatedly, ten times or more. CDR3 length equals 11 residues. The V gene lost 1 base and the J gene lost 13 bases, with 8 bases spanning the gap. MiXCR, run by TCRdb on the RT-PCR reads, gives a single entry per CDR3 protein. Here the sample spans approximately 430,000 distinct CDR3 sequences, 16% being singletons. Sequencing was done on a sample of blood, either unsorted or a sorted T cell fraction (not recorded which). This receptor was taken from a human donor who was either an allogeneic HSCT recipient or a stem cell or donor lymphocyte infusion donor (not recorded which). It is not recorded whose cells these are; they may come from a transplant donor. This chain joins TRBV12-3 or TRBV12-4 and TRBJ2-1; D is uncertain. The DNA of the CDR3 is TGTGCCAGCAGTTTAGGGGGATCCCAGTTCTTC. This gives the protein CASSLGGSQFF.